This TCR beta chain was profiled in a study of blood T cells in healthy people across ages. The CDR3 runs to 16 residues. CDR1 is MGHRA, CDR2 YSYEKL, per germline. Trimming shortened V by 4 bases and J by 1 base, and 16 bases separated the two germline ends. Findings of the study overall: Bulk PBMC profiling left naive and antigen-experienced comparisons inconclusive.

The authors ran a second PCR of about 7 to 12 cycles using a sample-barcoded 5' primer and a J-beta primer mix. CDR3-containing paired-end reads numbering at least 2.5 million came from each sample. TCRdb reanalysed the 5' RACE reads using MiXCR and keeps one entry per CDR3 protein. The repertoire includes 1.5 million to 2 million distinct CDR3 sequences, 28% of them detected once, and roughly 8.2% sits in the top ten. The donors, aged roughly 6 to 90, were healthy Caucasians from Russia. They isolated at least 7 million PBMCs from each sample. Details on this clonotype: Its antigen is not known. It may be a read error: a sequence one base away is much more abundant.

The chain combines TRBV4-1 with TRBJ2-5; D may be TRBD2 (6 bases). The sequencing input was blood. This clonotype originated in a woman under 40 in good health. Written as DNA, the CDR3 is TGCGCCAGCAGCCCCCAGATAGTGGGGGGCCAAGAGACCCAGTACTTC. Translation gives CASSPQIVGGQETQYF.